This section outlines one TCR beta chain sequence together with its context. This clonotype was detected many times. The clone's antigen remains unknown. No base quality values were provided; no much bigger clone lies one nucleotide off. The run used an Illumina HiSeq 2500. TCR beta libraries were prepared by quantitative 5'-RACE with molecular barcodes. Turning to the authors' computational methods: Disease-linked TCR variants were identified with a new computational method built on a probabilistic model of VDJ rearrangement. TCRdb handled the public reads itself, with Q25 trimming in fastp and clone calling in MiXCR, and kept productive beta chains. CDR3 protein sequences are deduplicated, and each keeps its most common genes and DNA. In this record, the V and J calls reflect TCRdb's handling and not the investigators' own analysis. The sample contains around 130,000 distinct CDR3 sequences, roughly a sixth of them found a single time. The top ten clonotypes cover roughly a third of the sample.

Trimming takes 6 bases from V and 3 bases from J, and the germline ends sit 23 bases apart. CDR1 and CDR2 are drawn from the germline V gene (reference sequence): LGHDT, YNNKEL. The CDR3, from cysteine to phenylalanine, totals 18 residues. Only the CDR3 part of the read is kept: 54 bases, read in frame from the first base. The sample originates from a study of CD8 T cells in ankylosing spondylitis (dated by TCRdb to the late 2010s). About the investigation overall: To find TCR variants linked to disease, the study profiled T cell receptor beta repertoires in ankylosing spondylitis patients and healthy donors. The full study cohort comprised approximately 23 ankylosing spondylitis patients and about a hundred healthy donors. Samples of peripheral blood were taken, and for ankylosing spondylitis patients, synovial fluid was collected as well. The investigation overall reported the following: According to the report, matched synovial fluid samples from ankylosing spondylitis patients were significantly enriched for the disease-linked clones. Some motif variants were previously reported in synovial fluid and blood of reactive arthritis patients, suggesting common disease-initiation mechanisms. In peripheral blood, the disease-linked clones were found at relatively low frequencies and had a CD8+ phenotype. A TCR beta motif made up of roughly eight highly homologous amino acid variants appeared to be characteristic of blood from ankylosing spondylitis patients.

The specimen was blood, either unsorted or a sorted T cell fraction (not recorded which). Rearrangement joined TRBV3-1 to TRBJ2-2; the D gene is possibly TRBD1 or TRBD2, with 5 bases matching each. This clonotype was sampled from a male donor with ankylosing spondylitis. The CDR3 has the sequence CASRPRWDALEDTGELFF. The sequenced DNA is TGTGCCAGCAGGCCACGTTGGGACGCCTTAGAGGACACCGGGGAGCTGTTTTTT.